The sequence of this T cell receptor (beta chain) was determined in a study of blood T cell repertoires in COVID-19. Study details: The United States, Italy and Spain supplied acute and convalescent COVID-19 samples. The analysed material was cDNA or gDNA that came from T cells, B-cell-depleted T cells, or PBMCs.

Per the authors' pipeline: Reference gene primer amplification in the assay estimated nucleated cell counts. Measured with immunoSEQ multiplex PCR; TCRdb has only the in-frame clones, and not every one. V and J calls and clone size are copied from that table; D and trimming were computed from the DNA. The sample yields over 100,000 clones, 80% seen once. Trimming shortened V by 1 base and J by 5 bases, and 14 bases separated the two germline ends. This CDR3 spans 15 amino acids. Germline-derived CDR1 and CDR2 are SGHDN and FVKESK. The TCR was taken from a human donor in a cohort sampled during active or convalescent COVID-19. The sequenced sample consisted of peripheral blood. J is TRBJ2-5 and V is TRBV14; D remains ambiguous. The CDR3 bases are TGTGCCAGCAGCCAAGTGAGGCCCCTCGGGGAGACCCAGTACTTC. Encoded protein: CASSQVRPLGETQYF.